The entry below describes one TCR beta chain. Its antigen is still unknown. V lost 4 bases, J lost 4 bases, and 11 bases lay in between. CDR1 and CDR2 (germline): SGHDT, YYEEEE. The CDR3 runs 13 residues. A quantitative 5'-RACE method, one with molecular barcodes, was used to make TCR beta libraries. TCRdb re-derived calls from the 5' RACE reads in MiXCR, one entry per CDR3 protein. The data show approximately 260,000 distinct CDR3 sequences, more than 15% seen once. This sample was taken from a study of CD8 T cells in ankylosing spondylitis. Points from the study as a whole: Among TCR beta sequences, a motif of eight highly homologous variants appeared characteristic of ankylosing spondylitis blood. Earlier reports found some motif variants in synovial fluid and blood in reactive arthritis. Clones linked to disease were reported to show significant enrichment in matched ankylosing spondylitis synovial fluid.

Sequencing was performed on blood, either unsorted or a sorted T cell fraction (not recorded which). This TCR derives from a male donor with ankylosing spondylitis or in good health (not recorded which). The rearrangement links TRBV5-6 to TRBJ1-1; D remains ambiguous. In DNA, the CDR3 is TGTGCCAGCAGCCCAGGACGTAGCACTGAAGCTTTCTTT. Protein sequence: CASSPGRSTEAFF.